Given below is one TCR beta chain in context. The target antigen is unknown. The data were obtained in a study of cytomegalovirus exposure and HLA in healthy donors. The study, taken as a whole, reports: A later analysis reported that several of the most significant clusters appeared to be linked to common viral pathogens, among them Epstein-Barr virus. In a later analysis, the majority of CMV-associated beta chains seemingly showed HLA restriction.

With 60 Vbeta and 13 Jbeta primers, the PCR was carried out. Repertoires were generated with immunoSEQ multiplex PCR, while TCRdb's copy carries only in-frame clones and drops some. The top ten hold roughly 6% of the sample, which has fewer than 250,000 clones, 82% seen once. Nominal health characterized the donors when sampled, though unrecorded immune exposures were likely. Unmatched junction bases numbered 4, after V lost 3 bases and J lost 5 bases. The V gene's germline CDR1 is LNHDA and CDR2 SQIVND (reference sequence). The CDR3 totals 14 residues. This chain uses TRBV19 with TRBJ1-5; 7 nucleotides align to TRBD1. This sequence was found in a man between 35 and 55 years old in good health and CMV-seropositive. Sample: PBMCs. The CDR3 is CASSIGTVYQPQHF. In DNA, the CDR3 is TGTGCCAGTAGTATCGGGACAGTGTATCAGCCCCAGCATTTT.